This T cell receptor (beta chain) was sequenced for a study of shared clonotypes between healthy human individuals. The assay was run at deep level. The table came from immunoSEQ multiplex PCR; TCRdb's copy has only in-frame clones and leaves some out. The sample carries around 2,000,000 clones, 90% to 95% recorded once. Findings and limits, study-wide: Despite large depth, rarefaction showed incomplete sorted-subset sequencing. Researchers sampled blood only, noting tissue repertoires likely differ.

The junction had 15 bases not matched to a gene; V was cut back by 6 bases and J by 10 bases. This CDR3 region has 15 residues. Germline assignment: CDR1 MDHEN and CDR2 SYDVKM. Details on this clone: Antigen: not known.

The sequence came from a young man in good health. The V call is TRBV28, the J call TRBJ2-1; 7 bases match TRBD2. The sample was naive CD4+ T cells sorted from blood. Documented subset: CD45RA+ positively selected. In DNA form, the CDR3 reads TGTGCCAGCAGCCCTTACCGGGACTACCCCAAGGAGCAGTTCTTC. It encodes CASSPYRDYPKEQFF.